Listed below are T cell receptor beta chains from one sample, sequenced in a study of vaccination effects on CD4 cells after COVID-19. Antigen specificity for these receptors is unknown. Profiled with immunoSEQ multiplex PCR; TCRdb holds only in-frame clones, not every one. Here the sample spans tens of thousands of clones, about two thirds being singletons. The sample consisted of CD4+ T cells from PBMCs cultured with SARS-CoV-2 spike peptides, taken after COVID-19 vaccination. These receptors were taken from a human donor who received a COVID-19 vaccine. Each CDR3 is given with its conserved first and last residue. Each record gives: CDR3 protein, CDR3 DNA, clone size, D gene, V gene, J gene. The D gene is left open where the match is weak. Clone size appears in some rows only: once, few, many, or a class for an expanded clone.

CDR3aa: CAISESWEDSSSYEQYF; CDR3nt: TGTGCCATCAGTGAGTCCTGGGAGGACTCAAGCTCCTACGAGCAGTACTTC; abundance: NA; d_gene: NA; v_gene: TRBV10-3; j_gene: TRBJ2-7
CDR3aa: CASSLAAGADTIYF; CDR3nt: TGTGCCAGCAGCTTAGCGGCAGGGGCAGACACCATATATTTT; abundance: NA; d_gene: NA; v_gene: TRBV7-2; j_gene: TRBJ1-3
CDR3aa: CSVRQGTGNSPLHF; CDR3nt: TGCAGCGTAAGACAGGGAACGGGTAATTCACCCCTCCACTTT; abundance: NA; d_gene: TRBD1; v_gene: TRBV29-1; j_gene: TRBJ1-6
CDR3aa: CASSQDSRRTSGGLYF; CDR3nt: TGCGCCAGCAGCCAAGATAGTAGGAGGACTAGCGGGGGTCTGTATTTT; abundance: NA; d_gene: TRBD2; v_gene: TRBV4-1; j_gene: TRBJ2-3
CDR3aa: CASSEGVAKNIQYF; CDR3nt: TGTGCCAGCAGTGAGGGGGTAGCCAAAAACATTCAGTACTTC; abundance: NA; d_gene: NA; v_gene: TRBV2; j_gene: TRBJ2-4
CDR3aa: CSASGGTGRYEQYF; CDR3nt: TGCAGTGCTAGTGGAGGGACAGGGCGGTACGAGCAGTACTTC; abundance: NA; d_gene: TRBD1; v_gene: TRBV20-1; j_gene: TRBJ2-7
CDR3aa: CASSVDPVNTGELFF; CDR3nt: TGTGCCAGCAGCGTAGACCCGGTTAACACCGGGGAGCTGTTTTTT; abundance: once; d_gene: NA; v_gene: TRBV9; j_gene: TRBJ2-2
CDR3aa: CASRDSGRRVYGYTF; CDR3nt: TGTGCCAGCAGAGATTCGGGACGGAGGGTCTATGGCTACACCTTC; abundance: NA; d_gene: NA; v_gene: TRBV7-9; j_gene: TRBJ1-2
CDR3aa: CASSYHRGGRGTDTQYF; CDR3nt: TGTGCCAGCAGCTACCATAGGGGCGGAAGAGGCACAGATACGCAGTATTTT; abundance: NA; d_gene: NA; v_gene: TRBV28; j_gene: TRBJ2-3
CDR3aa: CASSQPTQGMRGYTF; CDR3nt: TGCGCCAGCAGCCAACCAACACAGGGTATGAGGGGCTACACCTTC; abundance: NA; d_gene: NA; v_gene: TRBV4-1; j_gene: TRBJ1-2
CDR3aa: CASSLEGKQYF; CDR3nt: TGCGCCAGCAGCTTGGAGGGGAAGCAGTACTTC; abundance: NA; d_gene: NA; v_gene: TRBV5-1; j_gene: TRBJ2-7
CDR3aa: CAWGLFTDTQYF; CDR3nt: TGTGCCTGGGGACTATTCACAGATACGCAGTATTTT; abundance: NA; d_gene: NA; v_gene: TRBV30; j_gene: TRBJ2-3